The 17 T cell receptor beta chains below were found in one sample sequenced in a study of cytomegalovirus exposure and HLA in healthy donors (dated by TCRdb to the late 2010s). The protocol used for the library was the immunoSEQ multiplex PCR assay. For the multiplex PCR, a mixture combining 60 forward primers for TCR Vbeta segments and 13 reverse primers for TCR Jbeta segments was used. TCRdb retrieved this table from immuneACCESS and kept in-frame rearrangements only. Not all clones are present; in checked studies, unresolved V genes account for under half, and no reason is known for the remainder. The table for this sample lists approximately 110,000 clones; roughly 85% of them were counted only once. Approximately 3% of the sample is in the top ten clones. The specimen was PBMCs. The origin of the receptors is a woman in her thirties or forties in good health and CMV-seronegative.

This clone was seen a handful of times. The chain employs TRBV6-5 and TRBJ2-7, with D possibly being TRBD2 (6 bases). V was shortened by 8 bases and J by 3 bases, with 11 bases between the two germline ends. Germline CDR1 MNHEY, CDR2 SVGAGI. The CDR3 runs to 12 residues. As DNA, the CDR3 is TGTGCCAGCTCCGGGGGTCTCTACGAGCAGTACTTC. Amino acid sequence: CASSGGLYEQYF.

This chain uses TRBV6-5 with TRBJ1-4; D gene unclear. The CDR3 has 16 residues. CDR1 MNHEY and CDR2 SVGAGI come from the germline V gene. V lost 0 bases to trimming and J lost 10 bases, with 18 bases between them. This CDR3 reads CASSYSGGMDDGKLFF. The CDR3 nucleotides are TGTGCCAGCAGTTACTCGGGAGGGATGGACGATGGAAAACTGTTTTTT.

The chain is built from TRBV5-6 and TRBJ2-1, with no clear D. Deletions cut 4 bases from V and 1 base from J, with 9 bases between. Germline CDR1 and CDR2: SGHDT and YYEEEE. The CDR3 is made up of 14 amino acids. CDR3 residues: CASSPLESYNEQFF. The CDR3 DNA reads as TGTGCCAGCAGCCCCCTTGAGTCCTACAATGAGCAGTTCTTC.

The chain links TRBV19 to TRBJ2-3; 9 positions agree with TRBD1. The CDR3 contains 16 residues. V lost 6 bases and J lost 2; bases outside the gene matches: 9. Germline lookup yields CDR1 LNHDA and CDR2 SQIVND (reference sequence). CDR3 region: CASRPRQGGDTDTQYF. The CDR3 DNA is TGTGCCAGTAGGCCTCGACAGGGGGGGGACACAGATACGCAGTATTTT.

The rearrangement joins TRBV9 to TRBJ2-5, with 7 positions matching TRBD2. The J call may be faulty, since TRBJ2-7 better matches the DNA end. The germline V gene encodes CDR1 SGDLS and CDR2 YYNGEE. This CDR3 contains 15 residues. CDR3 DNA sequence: TGTGCCAGCAGCGTAGATGGCGGGAGATCCCACGAGCAGTACTTC. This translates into CASSVDGGRSHEQYF.

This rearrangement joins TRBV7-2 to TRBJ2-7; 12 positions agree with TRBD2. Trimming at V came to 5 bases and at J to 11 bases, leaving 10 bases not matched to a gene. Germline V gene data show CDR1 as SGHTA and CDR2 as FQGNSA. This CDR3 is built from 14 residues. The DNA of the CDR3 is TGTGCCAGCAGCCGGACTAGCGGGAATATCGGGGAGTACTTC. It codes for CASSRTSGNIGEYF.

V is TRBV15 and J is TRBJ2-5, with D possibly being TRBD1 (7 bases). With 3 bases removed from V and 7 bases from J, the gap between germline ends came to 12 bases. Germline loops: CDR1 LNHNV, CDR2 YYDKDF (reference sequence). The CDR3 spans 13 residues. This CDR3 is CATSRGGQSTQYF. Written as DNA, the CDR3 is TGTGCCACCAGCAGGGGGGGACAGTCGACCCAGTACTTC. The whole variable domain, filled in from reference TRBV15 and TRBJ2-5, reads DAMVIQNPRYQVTQFGKPVTLSCSQTLNHNVMYWYQQKSSQAPKLLFHYYDKDFNNEADTPDNFQSRRPNTSFCFLDIRSPGLGDTAMYLCATSRGGQSTQYFGPGTRLLVL.

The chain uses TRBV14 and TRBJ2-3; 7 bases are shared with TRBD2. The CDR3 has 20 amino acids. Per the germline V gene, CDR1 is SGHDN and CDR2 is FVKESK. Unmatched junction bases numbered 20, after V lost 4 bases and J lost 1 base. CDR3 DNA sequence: TGTGCCAGCAGCCCTCTCCGGGTGGCTAGCGGAGGAGGGGGCACAGATACGCAGTATTTT. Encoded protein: CASSPLRVASGGGGTDTQYF. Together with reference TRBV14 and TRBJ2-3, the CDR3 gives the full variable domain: EAGVTQFPSHSVIEKGQTVTLRCDPISGHDNLYWYRRVMGKEIKFLLHFVKESKQDESGMPNNRFLAERTGGTYSTLKVQPAELEDSGVYFCASSPLRVASGGGGTDTQYFGPGTRLTVL.

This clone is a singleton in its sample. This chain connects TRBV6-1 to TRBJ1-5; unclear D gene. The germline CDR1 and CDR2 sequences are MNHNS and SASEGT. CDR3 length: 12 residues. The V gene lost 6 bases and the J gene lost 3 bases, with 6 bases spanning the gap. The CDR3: CASSPLNQPQHF. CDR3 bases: TGTGCCAGCAGCCCACTCAATCAGCCCCAGCATTTT.

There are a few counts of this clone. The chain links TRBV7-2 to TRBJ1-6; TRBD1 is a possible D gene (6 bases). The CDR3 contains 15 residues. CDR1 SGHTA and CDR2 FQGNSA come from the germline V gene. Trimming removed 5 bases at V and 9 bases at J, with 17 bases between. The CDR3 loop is CASSQDSGSISPLHF. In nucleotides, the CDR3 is TGTGCCAGCAGCCAGGACAGTGGTTCAATTTCACCCCTCCACTTT.

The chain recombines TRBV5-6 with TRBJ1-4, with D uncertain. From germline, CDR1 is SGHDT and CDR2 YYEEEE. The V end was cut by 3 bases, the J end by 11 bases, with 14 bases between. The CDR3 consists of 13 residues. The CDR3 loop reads CASSSPGRSKLFF. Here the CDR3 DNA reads TGTGCCAGCAGCTCCCCGGGGAGGAGTAAACTGTTTTTT.

In nucleotides, the CDR3 is TGTGCCAGCAGCTTAGGGCCGGGACTTCGACCCCAAGAGACCCAGTACTTC. It is translated as CASSLGPGLRPQETQYF. This chain connects TRBV7-9 to TRBJ2-5, with D possibly TRBD2 on 6 matching bases. Germline V gene data show CDR1 as SEHNR and CDR2 as FQNEAQ (reference sequence). The CDR3 covers 17 residues. Between the trimmed V and J ends, which lost 1 base and 1 base, there was a span of 16 bases.

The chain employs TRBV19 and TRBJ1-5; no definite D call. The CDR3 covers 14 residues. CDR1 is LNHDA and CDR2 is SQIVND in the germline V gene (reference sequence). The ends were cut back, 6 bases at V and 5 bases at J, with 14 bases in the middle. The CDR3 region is CASSRGAEDQPQHF. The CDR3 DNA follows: TGTGCCAGTAGCCGCGGAGCCGAGGATCAGCCCCAGCATTTT.

CDR3 nucleotides: TGTGCCAGCAGTCCGAGGGTGTCTCCTGGAAACACCATATATTTT. Residues: CASSPRVSPGNTIYF. The chain is built from TRBV27 and TRBJ1-3, with D hard to call. The V gene's germline CDR1 is MNHEY and CDR2 SMNVEV (reference sequence). This CDR3 is 15 amino acids long. V was pared by 5 bases and J by 2 bases, with 13 bases between.

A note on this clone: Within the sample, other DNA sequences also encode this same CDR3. CDR3 region: CASSQGGGETQYF. The CDR3 DNA follows: TGCGCCAGCAGCCAAGGCGGGGGGGAGACCCAGTACTTC. The V and J genes are TRBV4-1 and TRBJ2-5; 8 bases map to TRBD2. The CDR3 length is 13 residues. Trimming took 1 base from V and 5 from J; bases not matched to a gene: 0. Germline-derived CDR1 and CDR2 are MGHRA and YSYEKL.

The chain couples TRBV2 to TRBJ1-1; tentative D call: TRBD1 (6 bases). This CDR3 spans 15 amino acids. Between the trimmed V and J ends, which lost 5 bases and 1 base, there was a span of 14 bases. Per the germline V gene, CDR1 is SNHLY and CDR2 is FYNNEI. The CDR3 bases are TGTGCCAGCAGTCGGGGGGCAGTTAAGAACACTGAAGCTTTCTTT. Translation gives CASSRGAVKNTEAFF.

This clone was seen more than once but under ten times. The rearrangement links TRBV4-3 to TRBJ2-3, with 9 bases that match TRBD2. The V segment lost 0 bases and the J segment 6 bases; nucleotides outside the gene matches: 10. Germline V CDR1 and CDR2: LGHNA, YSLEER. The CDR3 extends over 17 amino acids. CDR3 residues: CASSQDGLAGEGDTQYF. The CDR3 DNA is TGCGCCAGCAGCCAAGATGGGTTAGCGGGAGAGGGTGATACGCAGTATTTT.